The entry below describes one T cell receptor (beta chain). Its antigen is undetermined. Regarding time point: cycle 4 day 1 (C4D1), after 6 weeks of nivolumab. After autologous stem cell transplantation all patients relapsed, and prior brentuximab vedotin exposure differed between cohorts. The study recorded best responses of complete response, partial response or progressive disease. This entry comes from a study of PD-1 blockade in classical Hodgkin lymphoma. Overall study results and limits: Repertoire difference causes, possibly disease activity or prior therapy, remain undefined. While CD8+ TCR diversity did not rise significantly by C4D1, CD4+ TCR diversity did.

The junction had 11 bases not matched to a gene; V was cut back by 4 bases and J by 5 bases. Germline assignment: CDR1 MGHDK and CDR2 SYGVNS. This CDR3 is built from 16 residues. Clones were sequenced by immunoSEQ multiplex PCR, and TCRdb holds only the in-frame ones, with some missing. The sample consists of 90,000 to 110,000 clones, over 85% of them appearing once. This chain uses TRBV25-1 with TRBJ1-1; 9 bases agree with TRBD1. This sample comprised peripheral blood mononuclear cells (PBMCs), obtained before the fourth cycle of nivolumab. The sequence was obtained from a human donor with classical Hodgkin lymphoma. CDR3 protein: CASSADRGRVRTEAFF. In DNA, the CDR3 is TGTGCCAGCAGTGCGGACAGGGGCCGAGTGAGGACTGAAGCTTTCTTT.